The 9 T cell receptor beta chains reported below all come from one sample, sequenced in a study of cytomegalovirus exposure and HLA in healthy donors. With 60 Vbeta and 13 Jbeta primers, the PCR was carried out. The table came from immunoSEQ multiplex PCR; TCRdb's copy has only in-frame clones and leaves some out. The sample records some 120,000 clones, 73% being singletons. What was sequenced was PBMCs. The receptors were gathered from a woman aged 40 to 55 in good health and CMV-seronegative.

This clone was seen a few times. The genes are TRBV6-4 and TRBJ2-1; 7 nucleotides align to TRBD2. V gave up 2 bases and J gave up 7 bases; unmatched junction bases: 8. Germline loops: CDR1 MRHNA, CDR2 SNTAGT. The CDR3 extends over 15 amino acids. Here the CDR3 DNA reads TGTGCCAGCAGTGACGAGGCGGGGGAGAGTAATGAGCAGTTCTTC. It encodes CASSDEAGESNEQFF.

The chain carries TRBV7-9 and TRBJ2-1, with 8 nucleotides matching TRBD2. With 5 bases clipped from V and 5 bases from J, the junction kept 8 bases outside the gene matches. The CDR3 has 15 residues. The germline CDR1 and CDR2 sequences are SEHNR and FQNEAQ (reference sequence). CDR3: CASSLRGGQNNEQFF. The CDR3 bases are TGTGCCAGCAGCCTCCGGGGGGGGCAAAACAATGAGCAGTTCTTC.

This chain joins TRBV4-2 and TRBJ1-1; D perhaps matches TRBD1 (5 bases). The germline CDR1 and CDR2 sequences are LGHNA and YNFKEQ. CDR3 length: 16 residues. Deletions cut 0 bases from V and 0 bases from J, with 11 bases between. The CDR3 loop reads CASSQETGRVNTEAFF. CDR3 sequence (DNA): TGTGCCAGCAGCCAAGAGACGGGCAGGGTGAACACTGAAGCTTTCTTT.

The genes are TRBV5-1 and TRBJ1-2, with TRBD1 matching 9 bases. J gave up 4 bases and V 4 bases, and 8 bases lay outside the gene matches. The CDR3 sequence is 15 residues long. In germline, CDR1 is SGHRS, CDR2 YFSETQ. The CDR3 loop is CASSPSQGAGYGYTF. For the CDR3, the DNA is TGCGCCAGCAGCCCATCACAGGGGGCTGGCTATGGCTACACCTTC. Looking up the rest from reference TRBV5-1 and TRBJ1-2 gives the full variable domain: KAGVTQTPRYLIKTRGQQVTLSCSPISGHRSVSWYQQTPGQGLQFLFEYFSETQRNKGNFPGRFSGRQFSNSRSEMNVSTLELGDSALYLCASSPSQGAGYGYTFGSGTRLTVV.

This chain uses TRBV7-9 with TRBJ2-1, with TRBD2 matching 12 bases. The V gene's germline CDR1 is SEHNR and CDR2 FQNEAQ (reference sequence). There are 16 residues in the CDR3. The ends lost 4 bases at V and 4 bases at J; junction bases unmatched: 5. CDR3 bases: TGTGCCAGCAGCTCCGTGACTAGCGGGAGTTACAATGAGCAGTTCTTC. This encodes CASSSVTSGSYNEQFF. The variable domain in full, completed from reference TRBV7-9 and TRBJ2-1, reads DTGVSQNPRHKITKRGQNVTFRCDPISEHNRLYWYRQTLGQGPEFLTYFQNEAQLEKSRLLSDRFSAERPKGSFSTLEIQRTEQGDSAMYLCASSSVTSGSYNEQFFGPGTRLTVL.

The V gene is TRBV5-1, the J gene TRBJ2-1, with D possibly matching TRBD2 (7 bases). The germline CDR1 and CDR2 sequences are SGHRS and YFSETQ. V was trimmed by 3 bases and J by 8 bases, leaving 12 bases between them. This CDR3 spans 13 amino acids. Here the CDR3 reads CASSSGGGDEQFF. DNA of the CDR3: TGCGCCAGCAGCTCCGGAGGGGGGGATGAGCAGTTCTTC.

This clone was counted only a few times. This chain joins TRBV5-6 and TRBJ2-5, with 7 bases matching TRBD1. Looked up from germline, CDR1 is SGHDT and CDR2 is YYEEEE. V was clipped by 4 bases and J by 5 bases; unmatched bases: 8. The CDR3 consists of 14 residues. CDR3 bases: TGTGCCAGCAGCGCCAAGACAGGGTGGGAGACCCAGTACTTC. Amino acid sequence: CASSAKTGWETQYF.

This clone was observed a few times. This sequence joins TRBV7-9 and TRBJ2-5; a possible D gene is TRBD2 (6 bases). V dropped 4 bases and J dropped 0 bases, with 9 bases sitting between them. The CDR3 loop spans 14 amino acids. Germline values: CDR1 SEHNR, CDR2 FQNEAQ (reference sequence). The CDR3, as DNA: TGTGCCAGCAGCTCCAGACTAGACCAAGAGACCCAGTACTTC. The encoded protein is CASSSRLDQETQYF.

V usage is TRBV5-1 and J usage is TRBJ2-2; 8 nucleotides agree with TRBD1. The CDR3 totals 15 residues. Germline V lookup: CDR1 SGHRS, CDR2 YFSETQ. V lost 4 bases to trimming and J lost 4 bases; unmatched junction nucleotides: 6. CDR3 amino acids: CASSLRQGSTGELFF. CDR3 DNA: TGCGCCAGCAGCCTCCGACAGGGGAGCACCGGGGAGCTGTTTTTT. Full variable domain (rest looked up from reference TRBV5-1 and TRBJ2-2): KAGVTQTPRYLIKTRGQQVTLSCSPISGHRSVSWYQQTPGQGLQFLFEYFSETQRNKGNFPGRFSGRQFSNSRSEMNVSTLELGDSALYLCASSLRQGSTGELFFGEGSRLTVL.